What follows is one T cell receptor (beta chain) and its context. No cognate antigen has been identified for it. No base qualities exist here, and no much larger clone lies one base off it. In the prospective study, participants were 18 to 89 years old, resided in about two dozen geographic areas of the United States, and were enrolled through a virtual design. In the prospective study, participants were assigned to cohorts based on the clinical history participants reported in a screening survey and a study questionnaire. Recovered participants in ImmuneRACE Cohort 3 were defined as having two consecutive negative NP/OP PCR tests, clearance from a healthcare professional, or resolution of symptoms. In the prospective study, whole blood, serum and a nasopharyngeal or oropharyngeal swab were collected from each participant by mobile phlebotomists. Over a roughly 2-month period, participants in the prospective study had the option of providing additional blood draws and questionnaires. Prospective study blood samples were shipped either frozen or at room temperature before DNA extraction.

The immunoSEQ Assay, a bias-controlled multiplex PCR, was used to amplify TCRbeta CDR3 regions from genomic DNA. The study's own analysis went as follows. The number of nucleated cells in each sample was estimated by amplification of reference gene primers within the assay. To quantify the absolute abundance of each unique TCRbeta CDR3 rearrangement, sequence reads were collapsed and filtered. For each sample, productive Simpson clonality was calculated as the square root of Simpson's diversity index over productive rearrangements. The table comes from immuneACCESS by way of TCRdb, which keeps in-frame sequences with V and J called. Part of the clones is missing from these tables; in studies checked, under half for an unresolved V gene and the rest for unknown reasons. The D gene and trimming were derived from the DNA, and the V and J assignments and clone size from that table. In all, the sample holds about 300,000 clones, and 85% to 90% of those were seen once. About 4.2% of the sample is in the top ten clones.

The cysteine opens and the phenylalanine closes a CDR3 of 13 amino acids. Just CDR3 DNA is preserved here, 39 bases in frame from base 1. A distance of 14 bases separates the germline ends of V and J, which lose 7 bases and 7 bases respectively. The germline V gene gives CDR1 as MNHEY and CDR2 as SVGAGI. This entry is derived from a study of blood T cell repertoires in COVID-19 (dated by TCRdb to 2018 to 2021). Broadly, across the study: Collaborator samples came from the United States, Italy and Spain and covered acute and convalescent phases of COVID-19. The samples were drawn from two sources: the first 160 participants of the ongoing ImmuneRACE study, and fewer than 1,500 subjects contributed by 6 global collaborators. Where HLA class I and class II types were available, the types were taken from metadata supplied by the sample provider, not from assay-based typing. The repertoires were made available in a free public database intended to serve as a resource for research on the immune response to SARS-CoV-2. The material from the prospective study consisted of cDNA or gDNA derived from T cells, B-cell-depleted T cells, or PBMCs. Deeply sampled blood TCRbeta repertoires from subjects exposed to, actively infected with, or recovered from COVID-19 were included in the dataset. A de-identified subject ID, COVID-19 status, age in years and sex were almost always included in the sample metadata.

Overall study outcomes, separate from this receptor: How much clinical and demographic metadata was included differed by source and by participant, and the metadata was provided uncurated.

The sequence is built from TRBV6-5 and TRBJ1-3; a tentative D call is TRBD1 (6 bases match). The source of this sequence is a young man who had recovered from COVID-19. The sequenced material came from PBMCs or T cells enriched from blood (not recorded which). The nucleotide sequence is given as TGTGCCAGCACGGGACACCGTGGGAACACCATATATTTT. It specifies CASTGHRGNTIYF.